This TCR beta chain was sequenced during a study of beta chain features in type 1 diabetes. The overall study: Investigators examined some 100 million sorted cells across all samples.

The study's findings and limits: For cells with high TCR expression, cDNA sequencing could yield over-representation. Whether TCRB rearrangement is influenced by HLA type was left unresolved in this analysis.

The isolated RNA, all of it, was reverse transcribed, so expressed TCRB transcripts were what got sequenced. The table came from immunoSEQ multiplex PCR; TCRdb's copy has only in-frame clones and leaves some out. Of nearly 250,000 clones listed, under 70% are singletons. Each sorted population was over 95% pure. In regard to this clone: Its cognate antigen is unknown.

This clonotype originated in a young man in good health. The source material was naive CD4+ T cells from blood.

The CDR3 DNA reads as TGTGCCTCCAGGGGAGGGGGCACTGAAGCTTTCTTT. Translating gives CASRGGGTEAFF. The chain carries TRBV30 and TRBJ1-1, with a weak D call TRBD1 (6 bases). V lost 7 bases and J 4 bases, leaving 13 bases between the germline ends. The CDR3 is 12 residues long. CDR1 and CDR2 from the germline V gene are GTSNPN and SVGIG (reference sequence).